The rows below give T cell receptor beta chains drawn from one sample of a study of T cell responses to AZD1222 COVID-19 vaccine. Libraries were prepared by immunoSEQ multiplex PCR; TCRdb keeps only in-frame clonotypes and omits some of them. The table lists 150,000 to 200,000 clones, about 90% of them singletons. The sequencing used peripheral blood, collected 28 days after the second AZD1222 dose. The receptor source for this set is an adult who received the AZD1222 COVID-19 vaccine. Both conserved end residues are part of each CDR3. A D gene is named only where the DNA matches it firmly. For some rows the clone size is stated as once, few or many, or as a class when expanded; others skip it.

cdr3_nt cdr3_aa clone_size j_call v_call d_call
TGTGCCAGCAGGCCCACAGGGGGCAATCAGCCCCAGCATTTT CASRPTGGNQPQHF . TRBJ1-5 TRBV6-5 TRBD1
TGTGCCAGCTCCTACCAGGGAAATACTGAAGCTTTCTTT CASSYQGNTEAFF . TRBJ1-1 TRBV18 .
TGTGCCAGCAGCTTAGATGGGTTAGGGGAGCAGTTCTTC CASSLDGLGEQFF . TRBJ2-1 TRBV7-8 .
TGTGCCAGCAACCTGGGACACCTAGATGGCTACACCTTC CASNLGHLDGYTF . TRBJ1-2 TRBV7-2 .
TGCGCCACACTCCCGACAGGGAAAGCGGAAAGCTCCTACAATGAGCAGTTCTTC CATLPTGKAESSYNEQFF . TRBJ2-1 TRBV10-2 TRBD1
TGTGCAAGTCGCTCCCCTTCAAAGACAGGGTTGGGAGAAAAACTGTTTTTT CASRSPSKTGLGEKLFF . TRBJ1-4 TRBV12-2 .
TGCGCCAGCAGCTTGGCGGTCAGGCAGGGAGATACGCAGTATTTT CASSLAVRQGDTQYF . TRBJ2-3 TRBV5-1 .
TGTGCCAGCAGCTTGGCCTACAGGGAAAGTAATTCACCCCTCCACTTT CASSLAYRESNSPLHF . TRBJ1-6 TRBV5-6 .
TGTGCCAGCTCAGGGACAGGGAATTACCATGGCTACACCTTC CASSGTGNYHGYTF . TRBJ1-2 TRBV18 TRBD1
TGCGCCAGCAGCCTGGATGGGATGCCTGGCGCTGAAGCTTTCTTT CASSLDGMPGAEAFF . TRBJ1-1 TRBV5-1 .
TGCGCCAGCAGCTTTGAGGGCAGGGGCCATGGCTACACCTTC CASSFEGRGHGYTF . TRBJ1-2 TRBV5-1 .
TGTGCCAGCAGTTTAGGGACAGGGGGCCACTACGAGCAGTACTTC CASSLGTGGHYEQYF . TRBJ2-7 TRBV27 TRBD1
TGTGCCAGCAGCAGGGACCGCTACAATGAGCAGTTCTTC CASSRDRYNEQFF . TRBJ2-1 TRBV7-2 .
TGTGCCAGCAGTGGACACGGAAATGAGCAGTTCTTC CASSGHGNEQFF . TRBJ2-1 TRBV2 .
TGTGCCAGCTCCCAGGGAAGGGGCACTGAAGCTTTCTTT CASSQGRGTEAFF . TRBJ1-1 TRBV18 .
TGTGCCAGCAGCGTAGGCCAGGGCCAAGAGACCCAGTACTTC CASSVGQGQETQYF . TRBJ2-5 TRBV9 .
TGTGCCATCCGGACCGGGAACACTGAAGCTTTCTTT CAIRTGNTEAFF . TRBJ1-1 TRBV10-3 .
TGTGCCAGCAAAGACCCGACTCCTAATGAAAAACTGTTTTTT CASKDPTPNEKLFF . TRBJ1-4 TRBV2 .
TGTGCCAGCAGTGAACCGGGACAGGGGAGGGATGAGCAGTTCTTC CASSEPGQGRDEQFF . TRBJ2-1 TRBV6-1 TRBD1
TGTGCCAGCACCCCGGACAGGGCCATTTATAACACCATATATTTT CASTPDRAIYNTIYF . TRBJ1-3 TRBV7-9 TRBD1
TGTGCCAGTAGCTGGAGGGGGCCTGGCGGGGAGCTGTTTTTT CASSWRGPGGELFF . TRBJ2-2 TRBV19 .
TGCAGTGCTAGTTCTCAGACGGAACAACACTATGGCTACACCTTC CSASSQTEQHYGYTF . TRBJ1-2 TRBV20-1 .
TGTGCCAGCAGTTACTCGACTGTCCCCTCCCACAATGAGCAGTTCTTC CASSYSTVPSHNEQFF . TRBJ2-1 TRBV6-5 .
TGTGCCAGCTCGTCCGGGACTAGCAATCAGCCCCAGCATTTT CASSSGTSNQPQHF . TRBJ1-5 TRBV18 .
TGTGCCAGCAGCTTACTGACTGGGGCTAATTCACCCCTCCACTTT CASSLLTGANSPLHF . TRBJ1-6 TRBV11-1 .
TGTGCCATCAGTGAGCGCAGGGAGCACGAGCAGTTCTTC CAISERREHEQFF . TRBJ2-1 TRBV10-3 .
TGTGCCAGCAGTTACTCAGGGGGCGAGCCTGGAAACACCATATATTTT CASSYSGGEPGNTIYF . TRBJ1-3 TRBV6-5 TRBD1
TGCGCCAGCAGCCAAGAGAAGGGCAGCCACTATGGCTACACCTTC CASSQEKGSHYGYTF . TRBJ1-2 TRBV4-1 .
TGTGCCAGCAGTTCAATCCTCGTAAGGGGGCAATACGAGCAGTACTTC CASSSILVRGQYEQYF . TRBJ2-7 TRBV6-5 TRBD1
TGCGCCAGCGGACAGGGGGTGAGGCAGCCCCAGCATTTT CASGQGVRQPQHF . TRBJ1-5 TRBV4-1 TRBD1
TGTGCCAGCAGCTTAGTACAGGGGGAGGGAGCGACCCAGTACTTC CASSLVQGEGATQYF . TRBJ2-5 TRBV7-2 .
TGTGCCAGCGGGCGGACGGTGGACCTCTCTTTGGGCAACGTCCTGACTTTC CASGRTVDLSLGNVLTF . TRBJ2-6 TRBV9 .
TGTGCCAGCAGCTCCTGGGGGGGGTCGATTGCAGATACGCAGTATTTT CASSSWGGSIADTQYF . TRBJ2-3 TRBV11-2 TRBD2
TGTGCCAGCAGGACCCATGAGCAGTTCTTC CASRTHEQFF few TRBJ2-1 TRBV21-1 .
TGTGCCAGCAGCTTAGGATGGGGCATGACAGATACGCAGTATTTT CASSLGWGMTDTQYF . TRBJ2-3 TRBV7-9 .
TGTGCCAGCAGCTTAGGGGAGATAAATCAGCCCCAGCATTTT CASSLGEINQPQHF . TRBJ1-5 TRBV7-9 .
TGTGCCAGCAGGGAGGGGCGGTTTAATGAAAAACTGTTTTTT CASREGRFNEKLFF . TRBJ1-4 TRBV6-5 .
TGCGCCAGCAGCTTGGTAGGCAGGGCCGGCACAGATACGCAGTATTTT CASSLVGRAGTDTQYF . TRBJ2-3 TRBV5-1 .
TGTGCCAGCAGTTCGGGGACTGTGAACACTGAAGCTTTCTTT CASSSGTVNTEAFF . TRBJ1-1 TRBV7-9 .
TGTGCCAGCAGTTTACGCTCGGGGCAGGGCTCGAACACTGAAGCTTTCTTT CASSLRSGQGSNTEAFF . TRBJ1-1 TRBV27 .
TGTGCCAGCAGCTTAGTGGTCACAGATACGCAGTATTTT CASSLVVTDTQYF . TRBJ2-3 TRBV7-2 .